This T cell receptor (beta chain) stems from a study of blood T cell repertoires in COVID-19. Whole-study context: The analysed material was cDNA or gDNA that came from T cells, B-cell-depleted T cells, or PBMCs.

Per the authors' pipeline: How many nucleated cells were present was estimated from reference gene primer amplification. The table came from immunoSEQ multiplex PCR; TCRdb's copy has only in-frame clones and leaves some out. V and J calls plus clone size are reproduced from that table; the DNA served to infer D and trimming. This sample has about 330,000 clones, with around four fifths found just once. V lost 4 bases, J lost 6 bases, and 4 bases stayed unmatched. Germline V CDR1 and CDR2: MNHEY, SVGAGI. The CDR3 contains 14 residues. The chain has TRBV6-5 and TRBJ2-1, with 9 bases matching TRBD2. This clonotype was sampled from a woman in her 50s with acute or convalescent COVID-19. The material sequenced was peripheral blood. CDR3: CASSSGLALNEQFF. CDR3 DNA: TGTGCCAGCAGTTCTGGACTAGCGCTCAATGAGCAGTTCTTC.